The 26 T cell receptor beta chains reported below all come from one sample, sequenced in a study of blood T cell repertoires in COVID-19. TCRdb's table, derived via immunoSEQ multiplex PCR, lists solely in-frame clones and lacks some. In the table there are some 200,000 clones, around nine tenths of which are singletons. Sequencing input: peripheral blood. These receptors were collected from a man between 65 and 85 years old with acute or convalescent COVID-19.

The rearrangement uses TRBV7-6 and TRBJ1-6; D is uncertain. Germline loops: CDR1 SGHVS, CDR2 FNYEAQ. The V end was cut by 7 bases, the J end by 7 bases, with 5 bases between. This CDR3 spans 11 amino acids. CDR3 sequence: CASIQNSPLHF. The CDR3 bases are TGTGCCAGCATCCAGAATTCACCCCTCCACTTT. The whole variable domain, filled in from reference TRBV7-6 and TRBJ1-6, reads GAGVSQSPRYKVTKRGQDVALRCDPISGHVSLYWYRQALGQGPEFLTYFNYEAQQDKSGLPNDRFSAERPEGSISTLTIQRTEQRDSAMYRCASIQNSPLHFGNGTRLTVT.

V gene TRBV15 combines with J gene TRBJ1-5; D is uncertain. This CDR3 is 16 amino acids long. The germline CDR1 and CDR2 sequences are LNHNV and YYDKDF (reference sequence). Trimming stripped 0 bases from V and 0 bases from J, with 9 bases between. CDR3 residues: CATSREERHSNQPQHF. As DNA, the CDR3 is TGTGCCACCAGCAGAGAGGAGAGGCATAGCAATCAGCCCCAGCATTTT.

V is TRBV5-6 and J is TRBJ2-1; weak D call: TRBD2 (5 bases). V gave up 3 bases and J gave up 0 bases, with 10 bases separating them. The length of the CDR3 is 15 residues. Germline lookup yields CDR1 SGHDT and CDR2 YYEEEE. The CDR3 DNA reads as TGTGCCAGCAGCTCGCGCGGAGGCTCCTACAATGAGCAGTTCTTC. Translation gives CASSSRGGSYNEQFF.

The chain links TRBV5-1 to TRBJ1-6; no definite D call. The V gene lost 0 bases and the J gene lost 0 bases, with 4 bases spanning the gap. CDR1 and CDR2 (germline): SGHRS, YFSETQ. The CDR3 has 15 residues. The CDR3 is CASSLGSSYNSPLHF. CDR3 DNA sequence: TGCGCCAGCAGCTTGGGGAGCTCCTATAATTCACCCCTCCACTTT.

The gene calls are TRBV29-1 and TRBJ1-1, with D maybe TRBD1 (6 bases). The CDR3 covers 11 residues. V gave up 2 bases and J gave up 10 bases, with 11 bases separating them. Germline values: CDR1 SQVTM, CDR2 ANQGSEA. The CDR3 sequence is CSVEQGKGAFF. The DNA for the CDR3 is TGCAGCGTTGAACAGGGGAAAGGAGCTTTCTTT.

This chain uses TRBV5-8 with TRBJ1-4; weak D call: TRBD1 (6 bases). Germline V gene data show CDR1 as SGHTS and CDR2 as YDEGEE. V was pared by 4 bases and J by 3 bases, with 16 bases between. This CDR3 has 16 amino acids. CDR3 nucleotide sequence: TGTGCCAGCAGCATAACAGGGTACTCGCCTAATGAAAAACTGTTTTTT. Protein product: CASSITGYSPNEKLFF.

The genes are TRBV6-5 and TRBJ1-1; D is undetermined. In germline, CDR1 is MNHEY, CDR2 SVGAGI. The CDR3 has 13 residues. Deletions cut 6 bases from V and 0 bases from J, with 8 bases between. CDR3 nucleotide sequence: TGTGCCAGCAGACGGCGGATGAACACTGAAGCTTTCTTT. Protein sequence: CASRRRMNTEAFF.

This CDR3 reads CASSLVTNYGYTF. The CDR3 DNA follows: TGTGCCAGCAGCTTAGTTACTAACTATGGCTACACCTTC. V usage is TRBV7-2 and J usage is TRBJ1-2; D is undetermined. The V and J ends lost 1 base and 0 bases respectively, with 3 bases between them. CDR3 size: 13 residues. Germline V gene sequence: CDR1 SGHTA, CDR2 FQGNSA.

This chain connects TRBV28 to TRBJ1-3; D ambiguous. The CDR3 length is 12 residues. Per germline, CDR1 MDHEN and CDR2 SYDVKM. V lost 7 bases, J lost 14 bases, and 18 bases lay in between. As DNA, the CDR3 is TGTGCCAGCACTCAGCGAACGTCGGCCTTATATTTT. As protein: CASTQRTSALYF.

The chain joins TRBV30 to TRBJ1-3, with 8 bases that match TRBD1. This CDR3 comprises 13 residues. V lost 7 bases to trimming and J lost 3 bases; unmatched junction nucleotides: 5. CDR1 and CDR2 from the germline V gene are GTSNPN and SVGIG (reference sequence). CDR3 amino acids: CASLGQVGNTIYF. The CDR3 coding sequence is TGTGCCTCTCTGGGACAGGTTGGAAACACCATATATTTT.

The chain is built from TRBV5-1 and TRBJ2-2; 8 nucleotides agree with TRBD2. The CDR3 length is 17 residues. CDR1 is SGHRS, CDR2 YFSETQ, per germline. Trimming removed 0 bases from V and 2 bases from J; junction bases left unmatched: 6. As DNA, the CDR3 is TGCGCCAGCAGCTTGGGGGAACTAGCGGAAAACACCGGGGAGCTGTTTTTT. Translating gives CASSLGELAENTGELFF. The full variable domain, its missing parts supplied by reference TRBV5-1 and TRBJ2-2, is KAGVTQTPRYLIKTRGQQVTLSCSPISGHRSVSWYQQTPGQGLQFLFEYFSETQRNKGNFPGRFSGRQFSNSRSEMNVSTLELGDSALYLCASSLGELAENTGELFFGEGSRLTVL.

This clone was picked up one time. The chain links TRBV15 to TRBJ2-3; 7 bases agree with TRBD1. V lost 5 bases to trimming and J lost 4 bases; unmatched junction nucleotides: 12. The germline V gene has CDR1 LNHNV and CDR2 YYDKDF (reference sequence). The CDR3 spans 16 residues. The CDR3 region is CATSVRQGAVADTQYF. CDR3 DNA: TGTGCCACCAGCGTTAGACAGGGCGCGGTCGCAGATACGCAGTATTTT.

J is TRBJ2-3 and V is TRBV2; TRBD2 matches at 8 bases. Trimming cost V 2 bases and J 1 base; bases outside gene matches: 5. Per the germline V gene, CDR1 is SNHLY and CDR2 is FYNNEI. The CDR3 sequence is 16 residues long. The CDR3: CASSELGGGRTDTQYF. The CDR3 DNA reads as TGTGCCAGCAGTGAACTCGGGGGGGGACGCACAGATACGCAGTATTTT. Complete variable domain (other parts from reference TRBV2 and TRBJ2-3): EPEVTQTPSHQVTQMGQEVILRCVPISNHLYFYWYRQILGQKVEFLVSFYNNEISEKSEIFDDQFSVERPDGSNFTLKIRSTKLEDSAMYFCASSELGGGRTDTQYFGPGTRLTVL.

This rearrangement joins TRBV5-6 to TRBJ2-7, with a possible D match to TRBD2 (7 bases). V was shortened by 4 bases and J by 7 bases, with 18 bases between the two germline ends. The germline V gene encodes CDR1 SGHDT and CDR2 YYEEEE. The CDR3 covers 14 residues. The CDR3, as DNA: TGTGCCAGCAGCACCTACTACAGGGAGGGGGAGCAGTACTTC. Translation gives CASSTYYREGEQYF.

The rearrangement joins TRBV27 to TRBJ1-4; 7 bases agree with TRBD1. V was clipped by 0 bases and J by 6 bases; unmatched bases: 4. In germline, CDR1 is MNHEY, CDR2 SMNVEV (reference sequence). This CDR3 is 15 amino acids long. The CDR3 bases are TGTGCCAGCAGTTTATCGTTCAGGGGGTATGAAAAACTGTTTTTT. It yields the protein CASSLSFRGYEKLFF.

The chain couples TRBV6-5 to TRBJ2-7, with D possibly being TRBD2 (6 bases). The germline V gene encodes CDR1 MNHEY and CDR2 SVGAGI. The CDR3 is 14 residues long. The V gene lost 0 bases and the J gene lost 5 bases, with 11 bases spanning the gap. DNA for the CDR3: TGTGCCAGCAGTTACTCCGGGACTGGGAACGAGCAGTACTTC. Protein sequence: CASSYSGTGNEQYF.

The genes are TRBV5-1 and TRBJ2-5; 9 nucleotides line up with TRBD1. The CDR3 contains 15 residues. The V gene end was trimmed by 0 bases and the J gene end by 4 bases; junction bases not matched to a gene: 4. The germline gives CDR1 SGHRS, CDR2 YFSETQ. The CDR3 coding sequence is TGCGCCAGCAGCTTGGGGATGGGACAGGGAGAGACCCAGTACTTC. Protein sequence: CASSLGMGQGETQYF.

The J gene is TRBJ2-1, the V gene TRBV3-1 (or the pseudogene TRBV3-2); D gene unclear. This CDR3 has 12 residues. The germline V and J ends were trimmed by 3 bases and 5 bases, with 5 bases remaining between them. Germline V gene sequence: CDR1 LGHDT, CDR2 YNNKEL (reference sequence). In DNA, the CDR3 is TGTGCCAGCAGCCACCTTGACAATGAGCAGTTCTTC. Translating gives CASSHLDNEQFF.

Only a few counts were recorded for this clone. This rearrangement joins TRBV24-1 to TRBJ1-5, with D unresolved. Trimming cost V 12 bases and J 3 bases, with 17 bases left between them. This CDR3 spans 14 amino acids. The germline V gene encodes CDR1 KGHDR and CDR2 SFDVKD. The CDR3 sequence: CAAPSGLLNQPQHF. CDR3 coding DNA: TGTGCCGCACCCTCAGGACTTCTCAATCAGCCCCAGCATTTT.

The V gene is TRBV5-5, the J gene TRBJ2-5, with D perhaps matching TRBD1 (6 bases). This CDR3 comprises 16 residues. The germline V gene has CDR1 SGHKS and CDR2 YYEKEE (reference sequence). V lost 0 bases and J lost 1, with 13 bases in between. This CDR3 reads CASSLGWNRVQETQYF. In DNA form, the CDR3 reads TGTGCCAGCAGCTTGGGGTGGAACAGGGTCCAAGAGACCCAGTACTTC.

J is TRBJ2-1 and V is TRBV4-2; 7 bases line up with TRBD2. This CDR3 region has 16 residues. Germline CDR1 LGHNA, CDR2 YNFKEQ. Unmatched junction bases numbered 6, after V lost 0 bases and J lost 4 bases. Here the CDR3 DNA reads TGTGCCAGCAGCCAAGAAGGCGGGAGCGTTTACAATGAGCAGTTCTTC. Protein: CASSQEGGSVYNEQFF.

About this clone: Other nucleotide sequences from this sample produce the same CDR3. The chain couples TRBV9 to TRBJ2-1, with D perhaps matching TRBD2 (6 bases). Germline CDR1 SGDLS, CDR2 YYNGEE. V lost 2 bases and J lost 1, with 10 bases in between. The CDR3 extends over 15 amino acids. CDR3 coding DNA: TGTGCCAGCAGCGTGAGCGGAGGGTCCTACAATGAGCAGTTCTTC. Translated, it gives CASSVSGGSYNEQFF.

The chain employs TRBV28 and TRBJ1-2; D possibly corresponds to TRBD1 (6 bases). Per germline, CDR1 MDHEN and CDR2 SYDVKM. This CDR3 has 16 amino acids. Trimming removed 8 bases at V and 2 bases at J, with 21 bases between. CDR3 sequence: CASSSPSLTGNYGYTF. As DNA, the CDR3 is TGTGCCAGCTCGAGCCCGAGCCTCACAGGGAACTATGGCTACACCTTC.

CDR3 nucleotide sequence: TGTGCCAGCAGTTTAGACTGGAACACTGAAGCTTTCTTT. Its translation: CASSLDWNTEAFF. This chain links TRBV27 with TRBJ1-1; D not certain. The length of the CDR3 is 13 residues. CDR1 and CDR2 from the germline V gene are MNHEY and SMNVEV (reference sequence). Between the trimmed V and J ends, which lost 2 bases and 1 base, there was a span of 5 bases.

This chain uses TRBV10-3 with TRBJ2-7, with D possibly TRBD2 on 6 matching bases. Per the germline V gene, CDR1 is ENHRY and CDR2 is SYGVKD. The CDR3 loop spans 15 amino acids. Trimming left V 0 bases short and J 1 base short, with 10 bases between. The CDR3 bases are TGTGCCATCAGTGAGTCGGCGGGACGGTCCTACGAGCAGTACTTC. Translating it yields CAISESAGRSYEQYF.

The chain combines TRBV30 with TRBJ2-5, with D possibly matching TRBD2 (5 bases). Germline V CDR1 and CDR2: GTSNPN, SVGIG (reference sequence). This CDR3 contains 14 residues. Trimming shortened V by 0 bases and J by 5 bases, and 13 bases separated the two germline ends. CDR3 sequence (DNA): TGTGCCTGGAGTGTCGGGGATGAACGGGAGACCCAGTACTTC. Translation: CAWSVGDERETQYF.